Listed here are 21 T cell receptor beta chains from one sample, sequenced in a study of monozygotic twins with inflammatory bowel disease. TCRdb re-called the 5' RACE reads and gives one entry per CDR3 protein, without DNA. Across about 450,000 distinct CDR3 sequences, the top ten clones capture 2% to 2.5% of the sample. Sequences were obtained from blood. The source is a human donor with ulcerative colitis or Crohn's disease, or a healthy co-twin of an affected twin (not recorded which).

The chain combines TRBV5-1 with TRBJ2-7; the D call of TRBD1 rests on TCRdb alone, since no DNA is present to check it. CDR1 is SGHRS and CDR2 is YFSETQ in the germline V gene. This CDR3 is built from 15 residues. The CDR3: CASSLSLDSPMGQYF.

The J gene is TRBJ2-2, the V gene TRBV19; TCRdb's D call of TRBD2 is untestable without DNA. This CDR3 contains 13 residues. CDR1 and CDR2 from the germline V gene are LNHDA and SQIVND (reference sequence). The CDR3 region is CATSKGEAGELFF. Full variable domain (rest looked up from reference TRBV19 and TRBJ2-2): DGGITQSPKYLFRKEGQNVTLSCEQNLNHDAMYWYRQDPGQGLRLIYYSQIVNDFQKGDIAEGYSVSREKKESFPLTVTSAQKNPTAFYLCATSKGEAGELFFGEGSRLTVL.

CDR3 sequence: CASSQDEGGEQFF. The J gene is TRBJ2-1, the V gene TRBV4-1; TCRdb picks TRBD2, but there is no DNA to check that call. Germline assignment: CDR1 MGHRA and CDR2 YSYEKL. The CDR3 is 13 amino acids.

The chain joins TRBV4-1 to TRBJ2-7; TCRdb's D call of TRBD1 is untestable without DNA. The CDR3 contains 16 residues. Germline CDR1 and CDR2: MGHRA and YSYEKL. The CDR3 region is CASSQDSRDRDYEQYF.

CDR3 residues: CAWRGLANYGYTF. The genes are TRBV30 and TRBJ1-2. This CDR3 spans 13 amino acids. Looked up from germline, CDR1 is GTSNPN and CDR2 is SVGIG (reference sequence). The variable domain in full, with the rest retrieved from reference TRBV30 and TRBJ1-2, is SQTIHQWPATLVQPVGSPLSLECTVEGTSNPNLYWYRQAAGRGLQLLFYSVGIGQISSEVPQNLSASRPQDRQFILSSKKLLLSDSGFYLCAWRGLANYGYTFGSGTRLTVV.

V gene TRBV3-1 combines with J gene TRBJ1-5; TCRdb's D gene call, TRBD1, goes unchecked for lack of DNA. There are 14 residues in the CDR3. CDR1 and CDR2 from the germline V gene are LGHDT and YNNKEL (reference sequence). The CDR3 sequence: CASSQTGVNQPQHF.

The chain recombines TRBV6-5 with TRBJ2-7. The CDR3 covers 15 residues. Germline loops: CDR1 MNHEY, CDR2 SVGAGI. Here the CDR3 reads CASSYSSQVIYEQYF.

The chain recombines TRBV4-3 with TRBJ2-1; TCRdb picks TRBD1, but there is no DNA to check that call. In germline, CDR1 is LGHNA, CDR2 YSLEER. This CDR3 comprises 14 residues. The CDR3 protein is CASSPAGWGGEQFF.

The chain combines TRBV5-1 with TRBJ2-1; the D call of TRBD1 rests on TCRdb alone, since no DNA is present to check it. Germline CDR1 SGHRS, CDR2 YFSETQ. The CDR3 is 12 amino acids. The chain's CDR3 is CASSLQANEQFF. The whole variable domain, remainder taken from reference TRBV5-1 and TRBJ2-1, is KAGVTQTPRYLIKTRGQQVTLSCSPISGHRSVSWYQQTPGQGLQFLFEYFSETQRNKGNFPGRFSGRQFSNSRSEMNVSTLELGDSALYLCASSLQANEQFFGPGTRLTVL.

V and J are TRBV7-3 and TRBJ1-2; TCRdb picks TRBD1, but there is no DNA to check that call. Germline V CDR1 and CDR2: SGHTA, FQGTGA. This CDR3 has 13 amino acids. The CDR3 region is CASSPDRGYGYTF.

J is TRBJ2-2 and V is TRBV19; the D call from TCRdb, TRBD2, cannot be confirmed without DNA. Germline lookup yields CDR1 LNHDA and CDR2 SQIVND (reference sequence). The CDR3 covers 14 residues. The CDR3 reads CASSSGPGIGELFF.

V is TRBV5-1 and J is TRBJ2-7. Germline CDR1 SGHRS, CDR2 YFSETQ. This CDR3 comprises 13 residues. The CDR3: CASSLGSPDGQYF.

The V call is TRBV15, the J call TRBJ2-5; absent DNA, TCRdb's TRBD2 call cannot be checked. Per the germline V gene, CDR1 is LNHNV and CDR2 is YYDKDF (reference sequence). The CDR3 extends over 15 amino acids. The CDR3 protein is CATSRLAGGRETQYF. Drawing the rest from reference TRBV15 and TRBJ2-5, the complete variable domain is DAMVIQNPRYQVTQFGKPVTLSCSQTLNHNVMYWYQQKSSQAPKLLFHYYDKDFNNEADTPDNFQSRRPNTSFCFLDIRSPGLGDTAMYLCATSRLAGGRETQYFGPGTRLLVL.

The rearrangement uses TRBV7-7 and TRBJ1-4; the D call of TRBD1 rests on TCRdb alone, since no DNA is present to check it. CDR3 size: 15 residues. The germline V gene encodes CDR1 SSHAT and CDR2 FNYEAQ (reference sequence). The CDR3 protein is CASRPTGEANEKLFF.

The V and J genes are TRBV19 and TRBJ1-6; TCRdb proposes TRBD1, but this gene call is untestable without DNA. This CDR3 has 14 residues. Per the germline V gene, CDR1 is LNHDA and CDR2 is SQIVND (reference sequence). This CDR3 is CASCLSGGNSPLHF.

CDR3 in amino acids: CASRAPSTGIQYF. The rearrangement links TRBV6-5 to TRBJ2-4. This CDR3 comprises 13 residues. The germline V gene encodes CDR1 MNHEY and CDR2 SVGAGI.

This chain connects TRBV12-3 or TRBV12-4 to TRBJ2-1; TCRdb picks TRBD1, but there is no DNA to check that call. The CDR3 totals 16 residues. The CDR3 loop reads CATCENPGQNYNEQFF.

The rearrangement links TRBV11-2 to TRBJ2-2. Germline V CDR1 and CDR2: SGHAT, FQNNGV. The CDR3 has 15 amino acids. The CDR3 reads CASSFVNANTGELFF.

CDR3: CASSLSAGARNEQFF. The V call is TRBV5-1, the J call TRBJ2-1; with no DNA, the TCRdb D assignment of TRBD1 cannot be verified. Germline assignment: CDR1 SGHRS and CDR2 YFSETQ. The CDR3 has 15 amino acids.

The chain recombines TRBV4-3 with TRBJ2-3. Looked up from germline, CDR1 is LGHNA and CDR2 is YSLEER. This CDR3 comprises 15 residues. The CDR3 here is CASSQDSSLTDTQYF.

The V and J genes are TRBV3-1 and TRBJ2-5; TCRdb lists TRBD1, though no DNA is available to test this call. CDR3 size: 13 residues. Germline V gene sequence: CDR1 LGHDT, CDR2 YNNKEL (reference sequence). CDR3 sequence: CASSQESRGTQYF.